The 15 T cell receptor beta chains below all came from one sample that was sequenced in a study of vaccination and CD4 T cells after COVID-19. These receptors' targets are unknown. The treatment was: approximately 9-day PBMC culture with coronavirus spike peptide pools or control peptides (ViraFEST assay). Sequence data for DNA of cultured CD4+ T cells were generated by the Oncomine TCR Beta short-read assay. From the PCR reads, TCRdb called clonotypes with MiXCR, one entry per CDR3 protein. The profile shows some 20,000 distinct CDR3 sequences, under 50% of them singletons. Sequences were derived from CD4+ T cells from blood, cultured in vitro, sampled after SARS-CoV-2 vaccination. The receptors were gathered from a human donor who had recovered from COVID-19.

The chain carries TRBV2 and TRBJ1-2; TRBD1 matches 10 bases. Per the germline V gene, CDR1 is SNHLY and CDR2 is FYNNEI. V shed 7 bases, J shed 2 bases, and the junction held 16 bases outside the gene matches. The CDR3 totals 18 residues. The CDR3 region is CASMRSLTDRGRNYGYTF. As DNA, the CDR3 is TGTGCCAGCATGAGATCCCTCACAGACAGGGGGCGAAACTATGGCTACACCTTC.

This clonotype showed up just a few times. CDR3 sequence reads: CSAAGLSNQPQHF. DNA of the CDR3: TGCAGTGCCGCAGGACTTAGCAATCAGCCCCAGCATTTT. The rearrangement uses TRBV20-1 and TRBJ1-5; no clear D gene. This CDR3 comprises 13 residues. The germline V gene encodes CDR1 DFQATT and CDR2 SNEGSKA (reference sequence). V was trimmed by 6 bases and J by 0 bases, leaving 9 bases between them.

In its sample, this clonotype was seen a few times. The chain uses TRBV7-9 and TRBJ2-5, with D unresolved. This CDR3 has 14 amino acids. CDR1 and CDR2 (germline): SEHNR, FQNEAQ (reference sequence). Trimming cost V 3 bases and J 2 bases, with 10 bases left between them. The CDR3 coding sequence is TGTGCCAGCAGCTTTCGTGGGGTACAAGAGACCCAGTACTTC. Its translation is CASSFRGVQETQYF.

This clonotype occurred a few times. This chain joins TRBV27 and TRBJ1-5; 7 bases match TRBD1. The germline V gene encodes CDR1 MNHEY and CDR2 SMNVEV (reference sequence). Losses at the gene ends were 3 bases for V and 7 bases for J; bases not matched to a gene: 3. The CDR3 has 13 residues. The CDR3 DNA reads TGTGCCAGCAGTTTCCAGGGGGACCAGCCCCAGCATTTT. It yields the protein CASSFQGDQPQHF.

The DNA for the CDR3 is TGTGCCAGCAGGTCAAGCTCCTATAATTCACCCCTCCACTTT. Protein sequence: CASRSSSYNSPLHF. V gene TRBV27 combines with J gene TRBJ1-6; no clear D. The V gene's germline CDR1 is MNHEY and CDR2 SMNVEV (reference sequence). This CDR3 region has 14 residues. V shed 6 bases and J shed 0 bases, with 6 bases lying between them.

The rearrangement uses TRBV7-2 and TRBJ1-2; D may be TRBD1 (5 bases). Trimming took off 2 bases at V and 8 bases at J, with 15 bases between the two ends. This CDR3 contains 14 residues. Germline V gene data show CDR1 as SGHTA and CDR2 as FQGNSA. The CDR3 DNA is TGTGCCAGCAGCTTACGGGACGGGGTCTGGGGCTACACCTTC. This gives the protein CASSLRDGVWGYTF. Combining the CDR3 with reference TRBV7-2 and TRBJ1-2 gives the whole variable domain GAGVSQSPSNKVTEKGKDVELRCDPISGHTALYWYRQSLGQGLEFLIYFQGNSAPDKSGLPSDRFSAERTGGSVSTLTIQRTQQEDSAVYLCASSLRDGVWGYTFGSGTRLTVV.

This chain connects TRBV20-1 to TRBJ1-1; TRBD1 aligns across 10 bases. Trimming took 0 bases from V and 6 from J; bases not matched to a gene: 4. Germline-derived CDR1 and CDR2 are DFQATT and SNEGSKA (reference sequence). This CDR3 contains 14 residues. CDR3 loop: CSAREPGQGSEAFF. Here the CDR3 DNA reads TGCAGTGCTAGAGAGCCGGGACAGGGGTCTGAAGCTTTCTTT.

V and J are TRBV18 and TRBJ1-2, with D perhaps matching TRBD1 (5 bases). V shed 6 bases and J shed 6 bases, with 20 bases lying between them. Germline assignment: CDR1 KGHSH and CDR2 LQKENI. This CDR3 has 15 residues. In DNA form, the CDR3 reads TGTGCCAGCTCGGCCACCGGCACGGGGCTTGATGGCTACACCTTC. It encodes CASSATGTGLDGYTF.

V and J are TRBV2 and TRBJ2-3; D is uncertain. Germline V gene lookup returns CDR1 SNHLY and CDR2 FYNNEI. This CDR3 contains 14 residues. Deletions cut 4 bases from V and 0 bases from J, with 8 bases between. The CDR3 protein is CASSVWISTDTQYF. The CDR3 nucleotides are TGTGCCAGCAGTGTTTGGATTAGCACAGATACGCAGTATTTT. Full variable domain (remainder filled in from reference TRBV2 and TRBJ2-3): EPEVTQTPSHQVTQMGQEVILRCVPISNHLYFYWYRQILGQKVEFLVSFYNNEISEKSEIFDDQFSVERPDGSNFTLKIRSTKLEDSAMYFCASSVWISTDTQYFGPGTRLTVL.

This clonotype has just one count. The chain employs TRBV2 and TRBJ1-6; TRBD1 matches at 8 bases. The length of the CDR3 is 16 residues. The germline V gene encodes CDR1 SNHLY and CDR2 FYNNEI. J lost 7 bases, V lost 6 bases, and 11 bases had no gene match. Written as DNA, the CDR3 is TGTGCCAGCAGCGAAAACAGGGGGAAGAACAATTCACCCCTCCACTTT. This translates into CASSENRGKNNSPLHF. The full variable domain, its missing parts supplied by reference TRBV2 and TRBJ1-6, is EPEVTQTPSHQVTQMGQEVILRCVPISNHLYFYWYRQILGQKVEFLVSFYNNEISEKSEIFDDQFSVERPDGSNFTLKIRSTKLEDSAMYFCASSENRGKNNSPLHFGNGTRLTVT.

This clonotype was found a few times. The chain combines TRBV20-1 with TRBJ2-5; possibly TRBD2 for D (5 bases). CDR3 size: 14 residues. The germline V and J ends were trimmed by 3 bases and 5 bases, with 16 bases remaining between them. CDR1 is DFQATT, CDR2 SNEGSKA, per germline (reference sequence). The CDR3 sequence is CSASLAVFRETQYF. DNA for the CDR3: TGCAGTGCTAGTCTAGCAGTGTTTCGGGAGACCCAGTACTTC.

The chain links TRBV6-1 to TRBJ1-5; possibly TRBD1 for D (6 bases). V lost 8 bases and J lost 1, with 9 bases in between. CDR3 length equals 13 residues. Germline V gene sequence: CDR1 MNHNS, CDR2 SASEGT. CDR3 amino acids: CASRTESNQPQHF. CDR3 sequence (DNA): TGTGCCAGCCGGACAGAAAGCAATCAGCCCCAGCATTTT.

This clonotype was counted a few times. The chain combines TRBV20-1 with TRBJ1-6; D ambiguous. V dropped 0 bases and J dropped 0 bases, with 9 bases sitting between them. The CDR3 is 16 amino acids. The V gene's germline CDR1 is DFQATT and CDR2 SNEGSKA (reference sequence). The CDR3 bases are TGCAGTGCTAGAGATCTCGCGAGCTCCTATAATTCACCCCTCCACTTT. Protein: CSARDLASSYNSPLHF.

This clonotype was seen just once. The chain employs TRBV4-2 and TRBJ1-5; D is undetermined. Trimming cost V 0 bases and J 7 bases, with 7 bases left between them. This CDR3 has 13 amino acids. Germline V gives CDR1 LGHNA, CDR2 YNFKEQ. The CDR3 region is CASSQDRIQPQHF. The CDR3 nucleotides read TGTGCCAGCAGCCAAGATCGGATACAGCCCCAGCATTTT.

This clonotype was counted only a few times. This chain uses TRBV20-1 with TRBJ1-2; a weak D match, TRBD1 (5 bases). Germline V gives CDR1 DFQATT, CDR2 SNEGSKA (reference sequence). Trimming cost V 0 bases and J 1 base, with 12 bases left between them. The CDR3 totals 15 residues. DNA for the CDR3: TGCAGTGCTAGAGAACGGCCGACAGTTAACTATGGCTACACCTTC. Residues: CSARERPTVNYGYTF.